The T cell receptor beta chain under discussion was sequenced for a study of shared clonotypes between healthy human individuals. The CDR3 length is 14 residues. CDR1 and CDR2 from the germline V gene are LNHNV and YYDKDF (reference sequence). The V end lost 2 bases, the J end lost 4 bases, and 8 bases lay between the germline ends. The authors ran the assay at deep level. The protocol was immunoSEQ multiplex PCR, while the TCRdb copy is restricted to in-frame clones and leaves out a portion. The table lists around 2.1 million clones, under 95% of them singletons. CD8 cells regarded as naive lacked CD45RO, were positively chosen for CCR7, and omitted terminally differentiated effector memory CD45RA+ cells.

Sample: naive CD8+ T cells from PBMCs. The chain has TRBV15 and TRBJ2-2, with a tentative D call TRBD1 (6 bases). The TCR originated in a man between 18 and 35 years old in good health. Some clones in this sample may be carry-over from other donors' samples. This CDR3 reads CATSRPGVTGELFF. CDR3 bases: TGTGCCACCAGCAGACCAGGGGTCACCGGGGAGCTGTTTTTT. Full variable domain (rest looked up from reference TRBV15 and TRBJ2-2): DAMVIQNPRYQVTQFGKPVTLSCSQTLNHNVMYWYQQKSSQAPKLLFHYYDKDFNNEADTPDNFQSRRPNTSFCFLDIRSPGLGDTAMYLCATSRPGVTGELFFGEGSRLTVL.